The clone carrying this T cell receptor (beta chain) was detected many times. The antigen is unknown. The data belong to a study of T cell repertoires in cytomegalovirus infection. Using its own MiXCR run on the reads, TCRdb lists one record per CDR3 protein. The sample contains around 300,000 distinct CDR3 sequences, about 23% of which appear only once. V was pared by 5 bases and J by 2 bases, with 14 bases between. Germline lookup yields CDR1 SGHRS and CDR2 YFSETQ. The CDR3 has 15 amino acids. General study findings and limits: In two of eight donors, the top clonotype was HLA-C-restricted CMV-specific.

The sequence was obtained from a human donor in good health (CMV status not recorded). Some clones in this sample may be carry-over from other donors' samples. The sequenced sample consisted of PBMCs. This chain joins TRBV5-1 and TRBJ1-5; D is unclear. CDR3 sequence: CASRAGNSGNQPQHF. Here the CDR3 DNA reads TGCGCCAGCAGGGCCGGGAATTCGGGCAATCAGCCCCAGCATTTT. Filled out from reference TRBV5-1 and TRBJ1-5, the complete variable domain reads KAGVTQTPRYLIKTRGQQVTLSCSPISGHRSVSWYQQTPGQGLQFLFEYFSETQRNKGNFPGRFSGRQFSNSRSEMNVSTLELGDSALYLCASRAGNSGNQPQHFGDGTRLSIL.